What follows are 29 T cell receptor beta chains derived from one specimen sequenced in a study of CD4 T cells in relation to SARS-CoV-2 and coronaviruses. The repertoire was sequenced with immunoSEQ multiplex PCR; TCRdb's copy has only in-frame clones and lacks some. The sample records 40,000 to 50,000 clones, approximately 80% being singletons. No antigen is known for these receptors. The source material was naive CD4+ T cells from PBMCs, cultured in vitro. The sample's subset: naive CD4+ T cells isolated by negative enrichment. The receptors derive from an adult with COVID-19.

A few counts support this clone. The chain has TRBV6-2 or TRBV6-3 and TRBJ1-5; weak D call: TRBD1 (6 bases). The V gene's germline CDR1 is MNHEY and CDR2 SVGEGT. CDR3 length equals 15 residues. The germline V and J ends were trimmed by 0 bases and 2 bases, with 8 bases remaining between them. CDR3 amino acids: CASSYSGGRNQPQHF. DNA of the CDR3: TGTGCCAGCAGTTACTCAGGGGGTCGCAATCAGCCCCAGCATTTT.

The V and J genes are TRBV19 and TRBJ2-3, with D hard to call. The CDR3 extends over 14 amino acids. The V end was cut by 3 bases, the J end by 5 bases, with 12 bases between. Germline CDR1 and CDR2: LNHDA and SQIVND (reference sequence). The CDR3 loop is CASSILEMRDTQYF. For the CDR3, the DNA is TGTGCCAGTAGTATTCTGGAGATGAGAGATACGCAGTATTTT.

The chain carries TRBV7-8 and TRBJ2-7; tentative D call: TRBD1 (5 bases). There are 13 residues in the CDR3. Between the trimmed V and J ends, which lost 2 bases and 3 bases, there was a span of 8 bases. Germline lookup yields CDR1 SGHVS and CDR2 FQNEAQ. The CDR3 nucleotides read TGTGCCAGCAGCTTACGACAGAACTACGAGCAGTACTTC. Residues: CASSLRQNYEQYF.

This chain links TRBV28 with TRBJ2-7; D is unresolved. CDR3 length: 12 amino acids. The V and J ends lost 6 bases and 1 base respectively, with 7 bases between them. Per the germline V gene, CDR1 is MDHEN and CDR2 is SYDVKM. The CDR3 region is CASRTQSYEQYF. CDR3 coding DNA: TGTGCCAGCAGAACGCAATCCTACGAGCAGTACTTC. Full variable domain (outside the CDR3, taken from reference TRBV28 and TRBJ2-7): DVKVTQSSRYLVKRTGEKVFLECVQDMDHENMFWYRQDPGLGLRLIYFSYDVKMKEKGDIPEGYSVSREKKERFSLILESASTNQTSMYLCASRTQSYEQYFGPGTRLTVT.

The chain carries TRBV12-3 or TRBV12-4 and TRBJ2-5, with TRBD1 identical over 8 bases. V lost 5 bases to trimming and J lost 4 bases; unmatched junction nucleotides: 3. The CDR3 is 13 amino acids. CDR3 coding DNA: TGTGCCAGCAGTACCGGACAGGGAGAGACCCAGTACTTC. Translating gives CASSTGQGETQYF.

The rearrangement joins TRBV19 to TRBJ2-2; 10 positions agree with TRBD1. This CDR3 is 16 amino acids long. V dropped 11 bases and J dropped 3; count of bases not matched to a gene: 12. Germline V lookup: CDR1 LNHDA, CDR2 SQIVND (reference sequence). The CDR3 here is CAVSTGGIRDTGELFF. The CDR3 nucleotides are TGTGCCGTATCGACAGGGGGCATCAGGGACACCGGGGAGCTGTTTTTT.

The chain has TRBV6-5 and TRBJ1-2; D perhaps matches TRBD1 (6 bases). The CDR3 loop spans 14 amino acids. V lost 6 bases, J lost 3 bases, and 14 bases lay in between. Per the germline V gene, CDR1 is MNHEY and CDR2 is SVGAGI. CDR3 nucleotide sequence: TGTGCCAGCAGAAAACAGGGTTGGGACTATGGCTACACCTTC. Its translation: CASRKQGWDYGYTF.

The gene calls are TRBV28 and TRBJ2-1; TRBD1 is a possible D gene (6 bases). V gave up 2 bases and J gave up 2 bases, with 13 bases separating them. The germline gives CDR1 MDHEN, CDR2 SYDVKM. This CDR3 spans 16 amino acids. The CDR3 loop reads CASSLRGTGTYNEQFF. The CDR3, as DNA: TGTGCCAGCAGTTTAAGGGGGACGGGCACCTACAATGAGCAGTTCTTC.

The genes are TRBV5-4 and TRBJ2-3; D tentatively fits TRBD1 or TRBD2 (5 bases each). The CDR3 extends over 14 amino acids. V lost 0 bases and J 2 bases, leaving 7 bases between the germline ends. Germline V gives CDR1 SGHNT, CDR2 YYREEE (reference sequence). The CDR3 nucleotides read TGTGCCAGCAGCTTGGCGGGACCCACAGATACGCAGTATTTT. Translation: CASSLAGPTDTQYF.

CDR3 loop: CSGGEARNYNEQFF. As DNA, the CDR3 is TGCAGCGGGGGGGAGGCGCGGAACTACAATGAGCAGTTCTTC. This chain links TRBV29-1 with TRBJ2-1; tentatively, D is TRBD2 (6 bases). This CDR3 is 14 amino acids long. The V end lost 7 bases, the J end lost 3 bases, and 16 bases lay between the germline ends. Per germline, CDR1 SQVTM and CDR2 ANQGSEA.

The CDR3 protein is CASSVGGRGTGELFF. Here the CDR3 DNA reads TGTGCCAGCAGCGTAGGGGGGCGCGGCACCGGGGAGCTGTTTTTT. V gene TRBV9 combines with J gene TRBJ2-2, with a tentative D call TRBD1 (6 bases). Germline assignment: CDR1 SGDLS and CDR2 YYNGEE. The V end was cut by 0 bases, the J end by 4 bases, with 10 bases between. The CDR3 has 15 amino acids. Combining the CDR3 with reference TRBV9 and TRBJ2-2 gives the whole variable domain DSGVTQTPKHLITATGQRVTLRCSPRSGDLSVYWYQQSLDQGLQFLIQYYNGEERAKGNILERFSAQQFPDLHSELNLSSLELGDSALYFCASSVGGRGTGELFFGEGSRLTVL.

Note on this clone: The sample holds other DNA sequences that translate to the same CDR3. The CDR3 here is CASKRGSNQPQHF. CDR3 sequence (DNA): TGTGCCAGCAAACGGGGGAGCAATCAGCCCCAGCATTTT. The rearrangement links TRBV6-5 to TRBJ1-5; maybe TRBD1 (5 bases). The CDR3 is 13 residues long. Germline CDR1 reads MNHEY; CDR2 reads SVGAGI. V lost 7 bases and J lost 1, with 8 bases in between.

The gene calls are TRBV24-1 and TRBJ2-2, with a tentative D call TRBD2 (5 bases). This CDR3 has 15 amino acids. V was shortened by 5 bases and J by 2 bases, with 11 bases between the two germline ends. Germline V lookup: CDR1 KGHDR, CDR2 SFDVKD. This CDR3 is CATSGTSPNTGELFF. The CDR3 DNA sequence: TGTGCCACCAGTGGAACTAGTCCCAACACCGGGGAGCTGTTTTTT.

The chain carries TRBV5-6 and TRBJ2-1, with TRBD2 identical over 11 bases. V lost 4 bases and J lost 3; bases outside the gene matches: 6. The CDR3 sequence is 16 residues long. Germline V CDR1 and CDR2: SGHDT, YYEEEE. The CDR3 sequence is CASSTLGLADYNEQFF. CDR3 coding DNA: TGTGCCAGCAGCACCCTGGGACTAGCGGACTACAATGAGCAGTTCTTC.

The chain joins TRBV7-8 to TRBJ2-3; D not resolved. Trimming removed 2 bases at V and 5 bases at J, with 20 bases between. CDR3 length: 17 residues. Germline-derived CDR1 and CDR2 are SGHVS and FQNEAQ. The CDR3 is CASSLLKDIWSVDTQYF. CDR3 nucleotide sequence: TGTGCCAGCAGCTTACTGAAAGACATATGGAGTGTAGATACGCAGTATTTT.

The chain uses TRBV5-4 and TRBJ2-1; 14 nucleotides match TRBD2. CDR3 length equals 17 residues. Trimming removed 4 bases from V and 6 bases from J; junction bases left unmatched: 9. CDR1 and CDR2 from the germline V gene are SGHNT and YYREEE (reference sequence). The CDR3 DNA is TGTGCCAGCAGCCCTTATATGACTAGCGGGAGGGTCAATGAGCAGTTCTTC. Residues: CASSPYMTSGRVNEQFF. The full variable domain, in which reference TRBV5-4 and TRBJ2-1 provide the parts outside the CDR3, is ETGVTQSPTHLIKTRGQQVTLRCSSQSGHNTVSWYQQALGQGPQFIFQYYREEENGRGNFPPRFSGLQFPNYSSELNVNALELDDSALYLCASSPYMTSGRVNEQFFGPGTRLTVL.

The chain combines TRBV18 with TRBJ2-2, with TRBD1 matching over 8 bases. The length of the CDR3 is 15 residues. V shed 3 bases, J shed 4 bases, and the junction held 4 bases outside the gene matches. The germline gives CDR1 KGHSH, CDR2 LQKENI. The CDR3 DNA follows: TGTGCCAGCTCACCCGGACAGGGCTTCACCGGGGAGCTGTTTTTT. It yields the protein CASSPGQGFTGELFF.

The chain carries TRBV7-8 and TRBJ2-7, with 10 bases that match TRBD2. The CDR3 is 14 residues long. The germline V gene encodes CDR1 SGHVS and CDR2 FQNEAQ. The junction had 5 bases not matched to a gene; V was cut back by 5 bases and J by 4 bases. The CDR3 nucleotides read TGTGCCAGCAGCCCTAGCGGGAGATCTTACGAGCAGTACTTC. It is translated as CASSPSGRSYEQYF. The full variable domain, in which reference TRBV7-8 and TRBJ2-7 provide the parts outside the CDR3, is GAGVSQSPRYKVAKRGQDVALRCDPISGHVSLFWYQQALGQGPEFLTYFQNEAQLDKSGLPSDRFFAERPEGSVSTLKIQRTQQEDSAVYLCASSPSGRSYEQYFGPGTRLTVT.

The chain couples TRBV12-3 or TRBV12-4 to TRBJ1-1, with a possible D match to TRBD1 (5 bases). The CDR3 totals 13 residues. Trimming removed 6 bases from V and 0 bases from J, with 8 bases in between. The CDR3 bases are TGTGCCAGCAGAGTGGGGGTGAACACTGAAGCTTTCTTT. This gives the protein CASRVGVNTEAFF.

The rearrangement joins TRBV4-1 to TRBJ1-4; 8 bases align to TRBD1. V was pared by 1 base and J by 8 bases, with 3 bases of the junction left unmatched. CDR3 length: 14 residues. Germline assignment: CDR1 MGHRA and CDR2 YSYEKL. This CDR3 is CASSQGQGSEKLFF. CDR3 DNA: TGCGCCAGCAGCCAAGGACAGGGGTCCGAAAAACTGTTTTTT.

The J gene is TRBJ2-5, the V gene TRBV5-1; TRBD2 agrees at 12 bases. CDR1 SGHRS and CDR2 YFSETQ come from the germline V gene. The V segment lost 0 bases and the J segment 4 bases; nucleotides outside the gene matches: 1. This CDR3 has 15 amino acids. CDR3 loop: CASSLGLAGAETQYF. CDR3 nucleotides: TGCGCCAGCAGCTTGGGACTAGCGGGAGCAGAGACCCAGTACTTC.

The genes are TRBV10-3 and TRBJ2-1; no definite D call. V lost 0 bases to trimming and J lost 6 bases, with 9 bases between them. The CDR3 loop spans 14 amino acids. The germline V gene has CDR1 ENHRY and CDR2 SYGVKD. The CDR3 nucleotides are TGTGCCATCAGTGAGTCGACACAGCTCAATGAGCAGTTCTTC. Amino acids: CAISESTQLNEQFF.

In this sample, this clone turned up a few times. This chain joins TRBV3-1 (or the pseudogene TRBV3-2) and TRBJ1-1; D gene uncertain. This CDR3 region has 13 residues. Trimming removed 1 base from V and 5 bases from J, with 8 bases in between. Germline CDR1 is LGHDT and CDR2 is YNNKEL (reference sequence). The CDR3 DNA follows: TGTGCCAGCAGCCAAGGTTGGGGAACTGAAGCTTTCTTT. Translating gives CASSQGWGTEAFF.

DNA of the CDR3: TGTGCCAGCTCTCGGTCTTCTGACCACAATGAGCAGTTCTTC. Translating it yields CASSRSSDHNEQFF. The chain joins TRBV2 to TRBJ2-1, with no clear D. The germline V gene encodes CDR1 SNHLY and CDR2 FYNNEI. This CDR3 has 14 residues. With 8 bases removed from V and 5 bases from J, the gap between germline ends came to 16 bases.

The V and J genes are TRBV7-3 and TRBJ2-5; no firm D call. CDR1 is SGHTA, CDR2 FQGTGA, per germline. The CDR3 spans 12 residues. Trimming took off 1 base at V and 9 bases at J, with 9 bases between the two ends. CDR3 sequence (DNA): TGTGCCAGCAGCTTAAAGGGTGGGCCCCAGTACTTC. Amino acids: CASSLKGGPQYF.

This chain connects TRBV27 to TRBJ2-7; D unresolved. This CDR3 spans 14 amino acids. Germline V lookup: CDR1 MNHEY, CDR2 SMNVEV (reference sequence). Between the trimmed V and J ends, which lost 8 bases and 3 bases, there was a span of 17 bases. Written as DNA, the CDR3 is TGTGCCAGCGGCGGATCTCCCGACGTCTACGAGCAGTACTTC. Protein product: CASGGSPDVYEQYF.

The chain carries TRBV5-4 and TRBJ2-1, with unresolved D. The CDR3 has 15 residues. V lost 0 bases to trimming and J lost 4 bases, with 11 bases between them. Per germline, CDR1 SGHNT and CDR2 YYREEE (reference sequence). The CDR3 sequence: CASSLALAEYNEQFF. The CDR3, as DNA: TGTGCCAGCAGCTTGGCTCTGGCGGAGTACAATGAGCAGTTCTTC.

The chain is built from TRBV9 and TRBJ1-1; D perhaps matches TRBD1 (5 bases). Germline loops: CDR1 SGDLS, CDR2 YYNGEE. The CDR3 spans 12 residues. The V end lost 3 bases, the J end lost 8 bases, and 11 bases lay between the germline ends. CDR3 DNA: TGTGCCAGCAGCGGGGACCACAGCGAAGCTTTCTTT. This translates into CASSGDHSEAFF. Looking up the rest from reference TRBV9 and TRBJ1-1 gives the full variable domain: DSGVTQTPKHLITATGQRVTLRCSPRSGDLSVYWYQQSLDQGLQFLIQYYNGEERAKGNILERFSAQQFPDLHSELNLSSLELGDSALYFCASSGDHSEAFFGQGTRLTVV.

The CDR3 here is CASSPHGDPENTEAFF. The CDR3 region has the DNA TGTGCCAGTAGTCCCCACGGGGACCCCGAGAACACTGAAGCTTTCTTT. The chain combines TRBV19 with TRBJ1-1; tentative D call: TRBD1 (5 bases). Trimming removed 5 bases from V and 1 base from J, with 17 bases in between. The CDR3 consists of 16 residues. From germline, CDR1 is LNHDA and CDR2 SQIVND (reference sequence).